This TCR beta chain was retrieved from a study of cytomegalovirus exposure and HLA in healthy donors. Vbeta (60) and Jbeta (13) primers were used in the PCR. The data were produced by immunoSEQ multiplex PCR, yet TCRdb's version contains in-frame clones alone and is incomplete. The data show 120,000 or so clones, roughly 79% seen once. Notes on this clone: The antigen is not known.

CDR3 length: 16 amino acids. CDR1 KGHSH and CDR2 LQKENI come from the germline V gene. V lost 2 bases to trimming and J lost 5 bases, with 16 bases between them. Study-wide findings and caveats: Sequencing likely generated an artifact that appeared as a cluster of highly shared sequence variants. Immune exposure was documented only through CMV serostatus. Across donors, presence/absence analyses took sequencing depth to be roughly uniform.

Sequencing used PBMCs. This chain uses TRBV18 with TRBJ2-1, with D perhaps matching TRBD2 (7 bases). This TCR came from a woman aged 40 to 50 in good health and CMV-seronegative. The CDR3 loop reads CASSPTPWGGHNEQFF. The CDR3 DNA reads TGTGCCAGCTCACCAACCCCTTGGGGGGGCCACAATGAGCAGTTCTTC. Full variable domain (remainder filled in from reference TRBV18 and TRBJ2-1): NAGVMQNPRHLVRRRGQEARLRCSPMKGHSHVYWYRQLPEEGLKFMVYLQKENIIDESGMPKERFSAEFPKEGPSILRIQQVVRGDSAAYFCASSPTPWGGHNEQFFGPGTRLTVL.